These 16 T cell receptor beta chains share one sample of origin, sequenced in a study of identical twins. TCRdb recomputed calls from the 5' RACE reads with MiXCR, one row per CDR3 protein. Of hundreds of thousands of distinct CDR3 sequences listed, 20% to 30% are singletons. These sequences were also reported in another study, on T cells expressing NK-cell markers.

Source material: CD4+ T cells sorted from blood. The source of these receptors is a woman between 18 and 29 years old in good health.

This clonotype was recorded a few times. The rearrangement joins TRBV7-8 to TRBJ2-1; no clear D. The CDR3 spans 16 residues. V shed 1 base and J shed 2 bases, with 12 bases lying between them. Germline loops: CDR1 SGHVS, CDR2 FQNEAQ. The CDR3 region is CASSLVRRAPYNEQFF. The CDR3 DNA is TGTGCCAGCAGCTTAGTTCGTAGGGCTCCCTACAATGAGCAGTTCTTC.

The chain recombines TRBV12-3 or TRBV12-4 with TRBJ1-6, with D perhaps matching TRBD1 (5 bases). Trimming removed 6 bases at V and 10 bases at J, with 10 bases between. The CDR3 contains 12 residues. CDR3: CASSRAGSPLHF. For the CDR3, the DNA is TGTGCCAGCAGCAGGGCTGGCTCACCCCTCCACTTT.

This clonotype was counted a few times. V and J are TRBV29-1 and TRBJ2-2; 7 positions match TRBD1. This CDR3 contains 14 residues. From germline, CDR1 is SQVTM and CDR2 ANQGSEA. V lost 8 bases and J lost 1; bases outside the gene matches: 7. In nucleotides, the CDR3 is TGCAGCTACCGGGGACAGCTGAACACCGGGGAGCTGTTTTTT. It yields the protein CSYRGQLNTGELFF.

The rearrangement uses TRBV19 and TRBJ2-3; D perhaps matches TRBD1 (5 bases). V lost 7 bases and J 0 bases, leaving 14 bases between the germline ends. The CDR3 contains 15 residues. Germline values: CDR1 LNHDA, CDR2 SQIVND (reference sequence). The CDR3 loop reads CASKGPAVSTDTQYF. The CDR3 nucleotides read TGTGCCAGTAAGGGGCCGGCGGTAAGCACAGATACGCAGTATTTT.

Points on this clonotype: An end of the junction does not agree with germline; a read error may underlie this. The chain links TRBV12-5 to TRBJ2-1; TRBD2 agrees at 10 bases. The CDR3 is 15 amino acids. Germline CDR1 is LGHNT and CDR2 is FRNRAP. For the CDR3, the DNA is TGTGCTAGTGGTCCGACTAGCGGGCTTTACAATGAGCAGTTTTTC. Its protein is CASGPTSGLYNEQFF. Full variable domain (rest looked up from reference TRBV12-5 and TRBJ2-1): DARVTQTPRHKVTEMGQEVTMRCQPILGHNTVFWYRQTMMQGLELLAYFRNRAPLDDSGMPKDRFSAEMPDATLATLKIQPSEPRDSAVYFCASGPTSGLYNEQFFGPGTRLTVL.

CDR3 nucleotide sequence: TGCAGTGCCCAGGGTTATTATGAGCAGTTCTTC. Its protein product is CSAQGYYEQFF. This chain joins TRBV20-1 and TRBJ2-1; D might be TRBD1 (5 bases). The CDR3 runs to 11 residues. V dropped 6 bases and J dropped 8 bases, with 11 bases sitting between them. The V gene's germline CDR1 is DFQATT and CDR2 SNEGSKA (reference sequence).

The table lists this clonotype with a few counts. The V gene is TRBV12-3 or TRBV12-4, the J gene TRBJ2-1, with TRBD2 matching 7 bases. The CDR3 has 13 residues. V dropped 4 bases and J dropped 9; count of bases not matched to a gene: 6. The CDR3 nucleotides read TGTGCCAGCAGTTCTGGACTAGTCGGTGAGCAGTTCTTC. Protein sequence: CASSSGLVGEQFF.

This clonotype was seen only once. The chain combines TRBV5-1 with TRBJ2-7, with D tentatively TRBD2 (6 bases). V dropped 4 bases and J dropped 2 bases, with 19 bases sitting between them. Germline V lookup: CDR1 SGHRS, CDR2 YFSETQ. CDR3 length: 16 amino acids. As DNA, the CDR3 is TGCGCCAGCAGCCCCGGGACTCCGGCCGTCGCCTACGAGCAGTACTTC. Translated, it gives CASSPGTPAVAYEQYF.

The table lists this clonotype with a count of one. The rearrangement links TRBV6-1 to TRBJ2-2; 9 bases agree with TRBD1. Germline V CDR1 and CDR2: MNHNS, SASEGT. Losses at the gene ends were 6 bases for V and 5 bases for J; bases not matched to a gene: 7. The CDR3 is made up of 15 amino acids. The CDR3 region is CASSFGQGRTGELFF. The CDR3 DNA sequence: TGTGCCAGCAGCTTTGGACAGGGGAGAACCGGGGAGCTGTTTTTT.

This clonotype was detected only a few times. The rearrangement links TRBV27 to TRBJ2-7; a possible D gene is TRBD1 (6 bases). Germline V CDR1 and CDR2: MNHEY, SMNVEV (reference sequence). V gave up 6 bases and J gave up 4 bases, with 13 bases separating them. This CDR3 is built from 13 residues. The CDR3 sequence: CASSTLGAYEQYF. In DNA, the CDR3 is TGTGCCAGCAGCACCCTGGGGGCATACGAGCAGTACTTC.

The chain couples TRBV7-2 to TRBJ1-1, with D maybe TRBD1 (6 bases). In germline, CDR1 is SGHTA, CDR2 FQGNSA. This CDR3 contains 13 residues. The ends were cut back, 3 bases at V and 7 bases at J, with 12 bases in the middle. CDR3 DNA: TGTGCCAGCAGCTTCGGGGGGCTAGGTGAAGCTTTCTTT. It translates to CASSFGGLGEAFF.

In this sample, this clonotype turned up a few times. The chain combines TRBV29-1 with TRBJ2-1, with 13 bases aligning to TRBD2. V shed 7 bases, J shed 7 bases, and the junction held 16 bases outside the gene matches. There are 17 residues in the CDR3. CDR1 SQVTM and CDR2 ANQGSEA come from the germline V gene. The CDR3 DNA sequence: TGCAGCGCTTCCCTTCCCTCCGGGACTAGCGGGATAAATGAGCAGTTCTTC. It is translated as CSASLPSGTSGINEQFF.

This clonotype was found a few times. The V and J genes are TRBV27 and TRBJ1-1, with 7 bases identical to TRBD1. V gave up 1 base and J gave up 1 base; unmatched junction bases: 6. Per the germline V gene, CDR1 is MNHEY and CDR2 is SMNVEV (reference sequence). This CDR3 region has 16 residues. The CDR3 here is CASSLFQGGTNTEAFF. The CDR3 coding sequence is TGTGCCAGCAGTTTATTCCAGGGGGGCACGAACACTGAAGCTTTCTTT.

V usage is TRBV4-1 and J usage is TRBJ2-2, with D perhaps TRBD2 (6 bases). Between the trimmed V and J ends, which lost 4 bases and 3 bases, there was a span of 15 bases. The CDR3 has 16 amino acids. Germline loops: CDR1 MGHRA, CDR2 YSYEKL. The CDR3 sequence is CASSRDGGRYTGELFF. The CDR3 nucleotides are TGCGCCAGCAGCCGCGACGGGGGTCGCTACACCGGGGAGCTGTTTTTT.

This clonotype was seen a few times. The V gene is TRBV20-1, the J gene TRBJ1-1; maybe TRBD1 (6 bases). From germline, CDR1 is DFQATT and CDR2 SNEGSKA (reference sequence). The CDR3 length is 15 residues. V was trimmed by 6 bases and J by 1 base, leaving 18 bases between them. CDR3 sequence: CSADRSYTENTEAFF. CDR3 DNA sequence: TGCAGTGCAGACAGGTCTTATACCGAGAACACTGAAGCTTTCTTT.

This clonotype appeared a few times. This chain links TRBV6-5 with TRBJ2-5; D uncertain. The V end was cut by 2 bases, the J end by 0 bases, with 4 bases between. The CDR3 length is 13 residues. The germline V gene has CDR1 MNHEY and CDR2 SVGAGI. The CDR3 here is CASSYGYQETQYF. The CDR3 nucleotides are TGTGCCAGCAGTTACGGCTACCAAGAGACCCAGTACTTC.